The 19 T cell receptor beta chains in this list originate from one sample, sequenced in a study of blood T cell repertoires in COVID-19. Assay: immunoSEQ multiplex PCR; the TCRdb copy retains only in-frame clones and omits some. The top ten hold approximately 12% of the sample, which has fewer than 350,000 clones, roughly nine tenths seen once. The source material was peripheral blood. These receptors were obtained from a woman aged 30 to 39 with COVID-19, enrolled during active disease.

The chain carries TRBV4-1 and TRBJ1-5, with TRBD1 matching 7 bases. This CDR3 contains 14 residues. CDR1 and CDR2 (germline): MGHRA, YSYEKL. The V segment lost 1 base and the J segment 5 bases; nucleotides outside the gene matches: 2. The CDR3 region has the DNA TGCGCCAGCAGCCAAGTAACAGGGGATCAGCCCCAGCATTTT. Protein sequence: CASSQVTGDQPQHF.

The V and J genes are TRBV4-1 and TRBJ2-5; 7 bases match TRBD1. The junction had 6 bases not matched to a gene; V was cut back by 1 base and J by 1 base. CDR1 MGHRA and CDR2 YSYEKL come from the germline V gene. CDR3 length: 16 residues. CDR3 region: CASSQVIRGSQETQYF. The CDR3 DNA sequence: TGCGCCAGCAGCCAAGTTATCAGGGGGTCCCAAGAGACCCAGTACTTC.

The V gene is TRBV24-1, the J gene TRBJ2-3; D is perhaps TRBD2 (6 bases). CDR1 and CDR2 from the germline V gene are KGHDR and SFDVKD. The CDR3 spans 17 residues. V was cut by 2 bases and J by 3 bases, with 17 bases left in between. This CDR3 is CATSDSRRRRETDTQYF. The CDR3 DNA is TGTGCCACCAGTGATTCCCGGCGACGGCGGGAAACAGATACGCAGTATTTT.

The chain links TRBV5-1 to TRBJ2-7; 7 nucleotides align to TRBD1. CDR1 and CDR2 (germline): SGHRS, YFSETQ. The CDR3 is 14 amino acids. V trimming: 4 bases; J trimming: 6 bases; junction bases outside the gene matches: 10. CDR3 amino acids: CASSPAPTGSEQYF. The CDR3, as DNA: TGCGCCAGCAGCCCAGCCCCGACAGGGTCCGAGCAGTACTTC. Drawing the rest from reference TRBV5-1 and TRBJ2-7, the complete variable domain is KAGVTQTPRYLIKTRGQQVTLSCSPISGHRSVSWYQQTPGQGLQFLFEYFSETQRNKGNFPGRFSGRQFSNSRSEMNVSTLELGDSALYLCASSPAPTGSEQYFGPGTRLTVT.

This clone has just one count. The J gene is TRBJ2-7, the V gene TRBV4-2; TRBD2 agrees at 11 bases. The CDR3 extends over 17 amino acids. V gave up 0 bases and J gave up 6 bases; unmatched junction bases: 10. Germline loops: CDR1 LGHNA, CDR2 YNFKEQ. CDR3 in DNA: TGTGCCAGCAGCCAAGATTCACTAGCGGGGGTCATTGCCGAGCAGTACTTC. Its protein product is CASSQDSLAGVIAEQYF.

The V call is TRBV6-1, the J call TRBJ2-4; a weak D match, TRBD1 (5 bases). The CDR3 sequence is 14 residues long. V lost 0 bases, J lost 11 bases, and 14 bases lay in between. In germline, CDR1 is MNHNS, CDR2 SASEGT. CDR3 loop: CASSEATRQLVQYF. The CDR3 nucleotides read TGTGCCAGCAGTGAAGCTACAAGACAGTTAGTTCAGTACTTC.

This clone was found once. V gene TRBV2 combines with J gene TRBJ2-7, with 14 bases aligning to TRBD2. The CDR3 covers 18 residues. Unmatched junction bases numbered 13, after V lost 4 bases and J lost 5 bases. Germline CDR1 reads SNHLY; CDR2 reads FYNNEI. CDR3 nucleotides: TGTGCCAGCAGTGTCCCCGGGACTAGCGGGGGACGTGTCGACGAGCAGTACTTC. This codes for CASSVPGTSGGRVDEQYF.

This chain links TRBV5-1 with TRBJ2-1; weak D call: TRBD2 (5 bases). Trimming cost V 6 bases and J 8 bases, with 18 bases left between them. The CDR3 spans 14 residues. Germline CDR1 and CDR2: SGHRS and YFSETQ. The CDR3 sequence: CASKRTGLWDEQFF. CDR3 bases: TGCGCCAGCAAGAGGACTGGTCTCTGGGATGAGCAGTTCTTC.

V is TRBV5-1 and J is TRBJ2-7; D may be TRBD2 (5 bases). The ends were cut back, 3 bases at V and 7 bases at J, with 8 bases in the middle. Per the germline V gene, CDR1 is SGHRS and CDR2 is YFSETQ. The CDR3 consists of 11 residues. CDR3 bases: TGCGCCAGCAGCTCGGAGGTGGAGCAGTACTTC. Residues: CASSSEVEQYF.

The rearrangement links TRBV6-5 to TRBJ2-1; possibly TRBD2 for D (6 bases). Germline CDR1 is MNHEY and CDR2 is SVGAGI. The V end lost 2 bases, the J end lost 9 bases, and 8 bases lay between the germline ends. This CDR3 spans 12 amino acids. CDR3 in DNA: TGTGCCAGCAGTTACGAGGGAGGTGAGCAGTTCTTC. Its protein is CASSYEGGEQFF.

The rearrangement uses TRBV19 and TRBJ2-7; 7 bases are a match to TRBD1. Germline V gene sequence: CDR1 LNHDA, CDR2 SQIVND (reference sequence). V shed 4 bases, J shed 4 bases, and the junction held 7 bases outside the gene matches. The length of the CDR3 is 14 residues. In DNA form, the CDR3 reads TGTGCCAGTAGTACTTCCGGGACAGTATACGAGCAGTACTTC. Translation gives CASSTSGTVYEQYF.

The chain carries TRBV5-4 and TRBJ2-7, with D tentatively TRBD1 (6 bases). Germline CDR1 is SGHNT and CDR2 is YYREEE (reference sequence). Trimming removed 1 base at V and 3 bases at J, with 8 bases between. The CDR3 is 13 residues long. The CDR3 loop reads CASSLRGSYEQYF. CDR3 sequence (DNA): TGTGCCAGCAGCTTGAGGGGGAGCTACGAGCAGTACTTC.

This clone has only a few counts. This chain connects TRBV5-1 to TRBJ2-2; 7 bases map to TRBD2. The CDR3 length is 17 residues. The V and J ends lost 2 bases and 4 bases, in that order; junction bases with no gene match: 11. Germline V gives CDR1 SGHRS, CDR2 YFSETQ. CDR3 sequence (DNA): TGCGCCAGCAGCTTTTCTGGCGGGAGAAGCACCACCGGGGAGCTGTTTTTT. Amino acid sequence: CASSFSGGRSTTGELFF.

The chain has TRBV27 and TRBJ2-2; tentative D call: TRBD1 (6 bases). Looked up from germline, CDR1 is MNHEY and CDR2 is SMNVEV (reference sequence). Trimming took off 3 bases at V and 4 bases at J, with 12 bases between the two ends. The CDR3 has 15 residues. Here the CDR3 DNA reads TGTGCCAGCAGTTTTCGAATCAGGGGCACCGGGGAGCTGTTTTTT. Protein product: CASSFRIRGTGELFF.

The chain recombines TRBV18 with TRBJ2-1; 8 nucleotides agree with TRBD1. CDR1 KGHSH and CDR2 LQKENI come from the germline V gene. V was clipped by 5 bases and J by 4 bases; unmatched bases: 1. CDR3 size: 13 residues. CDR3 in DNA: TGTGCCAGCTCAGGACAGGGTTACAATGAGCAGTTCTTC. Translated: CASSGQGYNEQFF.

The chain employs TRBV6-5 and TRBJ2-3, with D maybe TRBD1 (6 bases). The CDR3 totals 14 residues. The V end lost 5 bases, the J end lost 2 bases, and 11 bases lay between the germline ends. CDR1 MNHEY and CDR2 SVGAGI come from the germline V gene. The CDR3 loop reads CASSTRDTTDTQYF. The CDR3 nucleotides read TGTGCCAGCAGTACCCGGGACACCACAGATACGCAGTATTTT.

This clone was detected a few times. This chain links TRBV5-1 with TRBJ1-3; perhaps TRBD1 as D (6 bases). The CDR3 loop spans 17 amino acids. In germline, CDR1 is SGHRS, CDR2 YFSETQ. Trimming cost V 0 bases and J 5 bases, with 18 bases left between them. CDR3 DNA: TGCGCCAGCAGCTTGGGGTTAACAGGGAAGGGTAGAAACACCATATATTTT. Protein sequence: CASSLGLTGKGRNTIYF.

The chain carries TRBV9 and TRBJ2-3; weak D call: TRBD2 (6 bases). The CDR3 totals 15 residues. The germline V gene has CDR1 SGDLS and CDR2 YYNGEE. Trimming pared 3 bases from V and 5 bases from J, leaving 16 bases between. For the CDR3, the DNA is TGTGCCAGCAGCGCAGGGACTTCCCTGCAAGATACGCAGTATTTT. Amino acids: CASSAGTSLQDTQYF.

The rearrangement joins TRBV12-3 or TRBV12-4 to TRBJ1-1; no clear D. The CDR3 sequence is 12 residues long. With 7 bases removed from V and 1 base from J, the gap between germline ends came to 7 bases. CDR3 sequence reads: CASIYRNTEAFF. CDR3 sequence (DNA): TGTGCCAGCATCTACAGGAACACTGAAGCTTTCTTT.